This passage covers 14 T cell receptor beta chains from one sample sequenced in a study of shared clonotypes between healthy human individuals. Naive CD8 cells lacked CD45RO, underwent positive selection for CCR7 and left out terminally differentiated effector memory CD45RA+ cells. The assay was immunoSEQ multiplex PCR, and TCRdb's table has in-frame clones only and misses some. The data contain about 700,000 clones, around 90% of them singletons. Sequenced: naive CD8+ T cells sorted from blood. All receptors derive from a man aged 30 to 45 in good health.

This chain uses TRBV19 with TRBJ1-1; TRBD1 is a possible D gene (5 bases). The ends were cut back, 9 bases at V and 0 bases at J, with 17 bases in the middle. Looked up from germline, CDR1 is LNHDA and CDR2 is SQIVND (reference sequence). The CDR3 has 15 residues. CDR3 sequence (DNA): TGTGCCAGCTCGATCGGGGGGTCCTTGAACACTGAAGCTTTCTTT. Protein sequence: CASSIGGSLNTEAFF.

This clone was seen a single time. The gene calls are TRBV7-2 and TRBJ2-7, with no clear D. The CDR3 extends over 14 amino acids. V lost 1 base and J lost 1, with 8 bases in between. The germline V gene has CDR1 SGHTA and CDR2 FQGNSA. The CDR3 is CASSLVDASYEQYF. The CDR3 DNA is TGTGCCAGCAGCTTAGTCGATGCTTCCTACGAGCAGTACTTC.

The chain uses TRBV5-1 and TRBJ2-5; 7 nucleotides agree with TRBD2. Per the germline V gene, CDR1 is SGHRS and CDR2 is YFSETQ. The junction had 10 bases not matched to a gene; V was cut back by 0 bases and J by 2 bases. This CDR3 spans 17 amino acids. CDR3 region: CASSLVLLTAGQETQYF. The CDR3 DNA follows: TGCGCCAGCAGCTTGGTCCTTTTGACAGCGGGGCAAGAGACCCAGTACTTC.

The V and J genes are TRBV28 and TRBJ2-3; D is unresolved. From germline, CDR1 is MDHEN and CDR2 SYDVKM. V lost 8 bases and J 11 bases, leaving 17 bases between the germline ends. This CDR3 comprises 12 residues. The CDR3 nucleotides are TGTGCCAGCCTCTCAGATCTGGAAGTGCAGTATTTT. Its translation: CASLSDLEVQYF. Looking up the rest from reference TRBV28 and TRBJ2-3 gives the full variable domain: DVKVTQSSRYLVKRTGEKVFLECVQDMDHENMFWYRQDPGLGLRLIYFSYDVKMKEKGDIPEGYSVSREKKERFSLILESASTNQTSMYLCASLSDLEVQYFGPGTRLTVL.

The CDR3 reads CASSRSSEPGELFF. The CDR3 DNA is TGCGCCAGCAGTCGGTCTAGCGAGCCCGGGGAGCTGTTTTTT. The rearrangement joins TRBV23-1 to TRBJ2-2; D is possibly TRBD2 (6 bases). TRBV23-1 is an open reading frame, and its role is uncertain. The CDR3 extends over 14 amino acids. The V end was cut by 4 bases, the J end by 6 bases, with 12 bases between.

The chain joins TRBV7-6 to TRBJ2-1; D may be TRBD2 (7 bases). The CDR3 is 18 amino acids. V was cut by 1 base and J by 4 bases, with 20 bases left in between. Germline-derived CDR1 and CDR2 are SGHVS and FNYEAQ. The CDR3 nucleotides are TGTGCCAGCAGCTTAGTAGTGGGGGGCAGCGGGAATTACAATGAGCAGTTCTTC. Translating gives CASSLVVGGSGNYNEQFF.

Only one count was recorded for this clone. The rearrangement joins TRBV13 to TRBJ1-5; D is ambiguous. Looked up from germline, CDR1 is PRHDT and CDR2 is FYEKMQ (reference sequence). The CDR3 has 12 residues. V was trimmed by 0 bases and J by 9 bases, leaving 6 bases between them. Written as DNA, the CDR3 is TGTGCCAGCAGCTTAGGTCTTCGGCCCCAGCATTTT. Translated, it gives CASSLGLRPQHF.

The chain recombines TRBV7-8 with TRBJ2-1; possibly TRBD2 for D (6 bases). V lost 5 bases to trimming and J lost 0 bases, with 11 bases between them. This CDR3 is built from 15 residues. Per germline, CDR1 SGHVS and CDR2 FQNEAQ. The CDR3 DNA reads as TGTGCCAGCAGCGGGGACTCAAACTCCTACAATGAGCAGTTCTTC. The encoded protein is CASSGDSNSYNEQFF.

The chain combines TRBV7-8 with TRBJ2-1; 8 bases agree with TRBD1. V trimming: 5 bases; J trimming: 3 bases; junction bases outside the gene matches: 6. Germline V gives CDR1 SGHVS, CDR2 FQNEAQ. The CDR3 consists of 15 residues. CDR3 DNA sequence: TGTGCCAGCAGCCCTCCAGGACAGGGCTACAATGAGCAGTTCTTC. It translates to CASSPPGQGYNEQFF.

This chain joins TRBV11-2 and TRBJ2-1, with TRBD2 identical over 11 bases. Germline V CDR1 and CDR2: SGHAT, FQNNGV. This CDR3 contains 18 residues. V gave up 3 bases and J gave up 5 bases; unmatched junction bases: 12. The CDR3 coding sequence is TGTGCCAGCAGCTTCCTCGTCCTTCCGGGACTAGCGGACAATGAGCAGTTCTTC. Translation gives CASSFLVLPGLADNEQFF. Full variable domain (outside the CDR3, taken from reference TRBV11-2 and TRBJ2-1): EAGVAQSPRYKIIEKRQSVAFWCNPISGHATLYWYQQILGQGPKLLIQFQNNGVVDDSQLPKDRFSAERLKGVDSTLKIQPAKLEDSAVYLCASSFLVLPGLADNEQFFGPGTRLTVL.

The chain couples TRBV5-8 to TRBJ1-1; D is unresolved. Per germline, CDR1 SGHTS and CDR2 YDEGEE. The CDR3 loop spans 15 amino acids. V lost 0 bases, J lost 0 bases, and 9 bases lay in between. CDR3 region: CASSLAPKMNTEAFF. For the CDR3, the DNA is TGTGCCAGCAGCTTGGCCCCAAAGATGAACACTGAAGCTTTCTTT.

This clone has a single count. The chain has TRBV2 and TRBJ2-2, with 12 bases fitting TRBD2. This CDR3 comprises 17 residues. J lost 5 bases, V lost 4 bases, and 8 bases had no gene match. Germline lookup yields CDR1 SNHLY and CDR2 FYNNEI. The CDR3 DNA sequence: TGTGCCAGCAGTGGAGGGACTAGCGGGTTTGGAACCGGGGAGCTGTTTTTT. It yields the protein CASSGGTSGFGTGELFF.

In nucleotides, the CDR3 is TGTGCCAGCAGCTATTTGTCTGTCGGTCAAGATACGCAGTATTTT. Its protein is CASSYLSVGQDTQYF. The V call is TRBV7-6, the J call TRBJ2-3, with D hard to call. The CDR3 length is 15 residues. CDR1 and CDR2 from the germline V gene are SGHVS and FNYEAQ. The V gene lost 4 bases and the J gene lost 5 bases, with 16 bases spanning the gap.

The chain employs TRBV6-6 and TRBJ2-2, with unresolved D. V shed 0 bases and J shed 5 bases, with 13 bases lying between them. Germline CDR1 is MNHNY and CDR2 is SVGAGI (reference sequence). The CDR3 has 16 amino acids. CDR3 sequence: CASSYSPRKITGELFF. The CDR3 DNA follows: TGTGCCAGCAGTTACTCGCCTAGGAAGATTACCGGGGAGCTGTTTTTT.